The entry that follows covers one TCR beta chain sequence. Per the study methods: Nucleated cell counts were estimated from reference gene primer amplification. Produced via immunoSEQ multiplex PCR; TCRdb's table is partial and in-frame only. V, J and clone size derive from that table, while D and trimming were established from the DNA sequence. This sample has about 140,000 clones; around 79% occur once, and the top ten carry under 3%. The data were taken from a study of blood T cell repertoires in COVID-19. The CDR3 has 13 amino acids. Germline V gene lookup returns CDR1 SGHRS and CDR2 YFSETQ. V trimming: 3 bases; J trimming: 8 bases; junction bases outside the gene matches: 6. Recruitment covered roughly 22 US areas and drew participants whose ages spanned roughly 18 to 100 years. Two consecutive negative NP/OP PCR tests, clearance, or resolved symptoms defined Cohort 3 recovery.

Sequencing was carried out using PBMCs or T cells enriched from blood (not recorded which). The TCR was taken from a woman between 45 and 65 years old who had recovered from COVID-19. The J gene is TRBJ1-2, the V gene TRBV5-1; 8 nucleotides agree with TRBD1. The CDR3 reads CASSWDRTTGYTF. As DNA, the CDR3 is TGCGCCAGCAGCTGGGACAGGACTACGGGCTACACCTTC.